These 14 T cell receptor beta chains were sequenced from one sample in a study of cytomegalovirus exposure and HLA in healthy donors. This table comes from immunoSEQ multiplex PCR, and its TCRdb copy is limited to in-frame clones, with some not included. The table lists more than 95,000 clones, around 96% of them singletons, with about 1.7% in the top ten. The specimen was PBMCs. These TCRs come from a man younger than 35 in good health and CMV-seronegative.

The rearrangement links TRBV11-2 to TRBJ1-1; 9 nucleotides match TRBD1. This CDR3 comprises 14 residues. The ends lost 1 base at V and 5 bases at J; junction bases unmatched: 2. Germline V gene lookup returns CDR1 SGHAT and CDR2 FQNNGV. CDR3 amino acids: CASSLGQGGTEAFF. CDR3 DNA: TGTGCCAGCAGCTTAGGACAGGGGGGGACTGAAGCTTTCTTT.

The chain uses TRBV27 and TRBJ2-7; possible D gene TRBD1, 5 bases. In germline, CDR1 is MNHEY, CDR2 SMNVEV (reference sequence). V lost 5 bases and J lost 2, with 19 bases in between. The CDR3 totals 16 residues. The CDR3 spells CASSPYSLTVPYEQYF. The DNA for the CDR3 is TGTGCCAGCAGTCCCTACTCTCTGACAGTACCCTACGAGCAGTACTTC.

V gene TRBV9 combines with J gene TRBJ1-1, with D possibly matching TRBD1 (5 bases). This CDR3 spans 14 amino acids. CDR1 is SGDLS, CDR2 YYNGEE, per germline. V was pared by 4 bases and J by 0 bases, with 10 bases between. CDR3 in DNA: TGTGCCAGCAGCCTCGGACATATGAACACTGAAGCTTTCTTT. Amino acid sequence: CASSLGHMNTEAFF.

The chain combines TRBV28 with TRBJ1-2, with TRBD1 matching over 8 bases. V lost 6 bases, J lost 0 bases, and 6 bases stayed unmatched. Germline CDR1 reads MDHEN; CDR2 reads SYDVKM. This CDR3 contains 15 residues. The CDR3 loop is CASRPQGAANYGYTF. CDR3 in DNA: TGTGCCAGCAGACCCCAGGGGGCGGCTAACTATGGCTACACCTTC.

The V and J genes are TRBV7-2 and TRBJ2-1, with 8 bases aligning to TRBD2. V trimming: 2 bases; J trimming: 2 bases; junction bases outside the gene matches: 5. Germline V lookup: CDR1 SGHTA, CDR2 FQGNSA. The CDR3 covers 16 residues. CDR3 sequence reads: CASSLQSGSPYNEQFF. The CDR3, as DNA: TGTGCCAGCAGCTTACAGAGCGGGAGTCCCTACAATGAGCAGTTCTTC. The whole variable domain, remainder taken from reference TRBV7-2 and TRBJ2-1, is GAGVSQSPSNKVTEKGKDVELRCDPISGHTALYWYRQSLGQGLEFLIYFQGNSAPDKSGLPSDRFSAERTGGSVSTLTIQRTQQEDSAVYLCASSLQSGSPYNEQFFGPGTRLTVL.

This rearrangement joins TRBV28 to TRBJ1-1; 8 bases fit TRBD1. The CDR3 runs to 14 residues. Unmatched junction bases numbered 3, after V lost 6 bases and J lost 0 bases. Germline CDR1 is MDHEN and CDR2 is SYDVKM. The CDR3 DNA reads TGTGCCAGCAGACCGGACAGGGTGAACACTGAAGCTTTCTTT. It translates to CASRPDRVNTEAFF.

The CDR3 protein is CASGSGLAAPRGTQYF. In DNA, the CDR3 is TGTGCTAGTGGTTCTGGACTAGCGGCGCCGAGGGGGACGCAGTATTTT. J is TRBJ2-3 and V is TRBV12-5, with 10 positions matching TRBD2. With V trimmed by 4 bases and J by 9 bases, 13 bases remained unmatched. The CDR3 runs 16 residues. CDR1 is LGHNT and CDR2 is FRNRAP in the germline V gene.

The V call is TRBV18, the J call TRBJ2-1; TRBD1 matches 7 bases. Trimming removed 5 bases from V and 16 bases from J; junction bases left unmatched: 8. This CDR3 has 11 residues. Germline V lookup: CDR1 KGHSH, CDR2 LQKENI. In DNA form, the CDR3 reads TGTGCCAGCTCAAACGGGGCAGGGGGTTTCTTC. Amino acid sequence: CASSNGAGGFF.

The chain recombines TRBV28 with TRBJ2-3, with TRBD1 identical over 10 bases. Losses at the gene ends were 5 bases for V and 5 bases for J; bases not matched to a gene: 7. Per germline, CDR1 MDHEN and CDR2 SYDVKM. The CDR3 contains 15 residues. CDR3 in amino acids: CASSRQGAIIDTQYF. Written as DNA, the CDR3 is TGTGCCAGCAGTCGACAGGGGGCCATTATAGATACGCAGTATTTT.

The V and J genes are TRBV6-1 and TRBJ2-3; D is possibly TRBD1 (7 bases). CDR1 and CDR2 (germline): MNHNS, SASEGT. The CDR3 consists of 14 residues. CDR3 amino acids: CANNPAGGTDTQYF. The CDR3 nucleotides are TGTGCTAACAACCCGGCAGGGGGGACAGATACGCAGTATTTT.

The chain recombines TRBV7-9 with TRBJ1-1; no clear D. V was clipped by 6 bases and J by 8 bases, with 19 bases between them. Looked up from germline, CDR1 is SEHNR and CDR2 is FQNEAQ (reference sequence). The CDR3 is 14 amino acids. The CDR3 loop reads CASRERVTQLEAFF. CDR3 sequence (DNA): TGTGCCAGCAGGGAGAGGGTAACACAACTCGAAGCTTTCTTT.

The J gene is TRBJ1-2, the V gene TRBV29-1, with D tentatively TRBD1 (6 bases). The CDR3 spans 14 residues. The V gene's germline CDR1 is SQVTM and CDR2 ANQGSEA. Trimming cost V 7 bases and J 7 bases, with 22 bases left between them. The CDR3 DNA follows: TGCAGCGCGATCCATGGGGGGGCGCCTTCTGGCTACACCTTC. Its translation: CSAIHGGAPSGYTF.

This chain links TRBV19 with TRBJ2-5; possible D gene TRBD1, 5 bases. Germline-derived CDR1 and CDR2 are LNHDA and SQIVND (reference sequence). The CDR3 sequence is 13 residues long. The V and J ends lost 4 bases and 2 bases respectively, with 8 bases between them. As DNA, the CDR3 is TGTGCCAGTAGTAAGACAGTTCAAGAGACCCAGTACTTC. Protein: CASSKTVQETQYF.

The chain carries TRBV5-1 and TRBJ2-3, with 7 bases fitting TRBD2. With 0 bases clipped from V and 5 bases from J, the junction kept 9 bases outside the gene matches. CDR3 length: 16 amino acids. CDR1 is SGHRS, CDR2 YFSETQ, per germline. The DNA for the CDR3 is TGCGCCAGCAGCTTGGCACCGGGAGGTGGACAAGATACGCAGTATTTT. It specifies CASSLAPGGGQDTQYF.